This paragraph covers one TCR beta chain sequence. Its antigen remains unidentified. The PCR ran on 60 Vbeta and 13 Jbeta primers. Measured with immunoSEQ multiplex PCR; TCRdb has only the in-frame clones, and not every one. The data contain about 190,000 clones, about 83% of them seen just once; the ten biggest clones take up about 1.8%. This record comes from a study of cytomegalovirus exposure and HLA in healthy donors. The V end was cut by 7 bases, the J end by 3 bases, with 9 bases between. The CDR3 covers 11 residues. Germline CDR1 reads DFQATT; CDR2 reads SNEGSKA (reference sequence). Findings of the study overall: In a later analysis, V- and J-gene trimming of beta chains associated with a DCLRE1C missense variant, replicated independently. 87-base-pair reads could not separate some V segments, including TRBV6-2 and TRBV6-3. CMV antigen specificity of a few CMV-associated chains was confirmed in vitro.

The chain recombines TRBV20-1 with TRBJ1-2, with D possibly being TRBD1 (5 bases). Specimen: PBMCs. This TCR came from a man aged 35 to 55 in good health and CMV-seropositive. The CDR3 DNA sequence: TGCAGTGTCCCACAGGACTATGGCTACACCTTC. Amino acids: CSVPQDYGYTF.